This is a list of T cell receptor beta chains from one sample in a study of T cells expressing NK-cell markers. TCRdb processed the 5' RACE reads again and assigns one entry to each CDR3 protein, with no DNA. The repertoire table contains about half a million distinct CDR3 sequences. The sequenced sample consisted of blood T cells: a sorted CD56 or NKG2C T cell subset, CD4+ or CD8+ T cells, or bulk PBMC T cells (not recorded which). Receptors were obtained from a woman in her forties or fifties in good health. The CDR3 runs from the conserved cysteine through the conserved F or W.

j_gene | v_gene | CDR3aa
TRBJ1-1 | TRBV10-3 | CAIRKDGSNTEAFF
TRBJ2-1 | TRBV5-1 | CASSLIRWLADISYNEQFF
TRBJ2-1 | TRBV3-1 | CASSQGGVMPHEQFF
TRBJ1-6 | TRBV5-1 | CASGTGGAGPLHF
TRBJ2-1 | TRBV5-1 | CASSLGAGGGLLEQFF
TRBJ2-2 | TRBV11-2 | CASSLRDVGPGELFF
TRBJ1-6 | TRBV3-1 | CASSSGSGFGINSPLHF
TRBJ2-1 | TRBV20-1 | CSAEPPRYNEQFF
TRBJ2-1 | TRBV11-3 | CASSSLRGTDEQFF
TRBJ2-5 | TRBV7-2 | CASSHSGGRETQYF
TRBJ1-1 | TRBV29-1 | CSAEQGGDTEAFF
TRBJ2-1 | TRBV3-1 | CASSQVELAGNGEQFF
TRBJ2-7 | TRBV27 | CASSFGGNINEQYF
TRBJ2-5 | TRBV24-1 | CATSDLRGTGKETQYF
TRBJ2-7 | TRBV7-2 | CASSPPRGGPGEQYF
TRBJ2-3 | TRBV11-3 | CASSSGLALDTQYF
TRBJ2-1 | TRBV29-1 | CSVEVISLAGTRNEQFF
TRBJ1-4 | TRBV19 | CASSIEALGGEKLFF
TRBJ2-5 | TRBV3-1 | CASSQGLGRQTQYF
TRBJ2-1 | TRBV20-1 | CSARPAANYNEQFF
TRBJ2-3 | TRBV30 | CAWKGARVRTDTQYF
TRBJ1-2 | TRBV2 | CASSFTGDYGYTF
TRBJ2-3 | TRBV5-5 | CASSLKAPVLPGTSGVSTDTQYF
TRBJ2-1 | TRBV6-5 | CASSYLGWGRSNNEQFF
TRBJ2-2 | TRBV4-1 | CASSPLAGGPTGELFF
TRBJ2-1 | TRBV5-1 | CASGIGLAGGDEQFF
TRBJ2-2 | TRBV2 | CASSALAGSTGELFF
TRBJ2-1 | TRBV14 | CASTQTLAVVSRWFF
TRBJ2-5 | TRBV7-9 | CASSLGPPAQETQYF
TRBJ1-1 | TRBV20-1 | CSARHPDRVANTEAFF
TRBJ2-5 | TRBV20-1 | CSASKRQGAFHETQYF
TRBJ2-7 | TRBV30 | CACLRLAHEQYF
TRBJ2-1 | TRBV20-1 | CSQTVAGWNEQFF
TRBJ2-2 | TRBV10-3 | CAISESVMAAGELFF
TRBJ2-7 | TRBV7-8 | CASSWIGAGGPLLQQYF
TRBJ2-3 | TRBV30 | CAWGTSADTQYF
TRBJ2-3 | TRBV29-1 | CSVPTPSTDTQYF
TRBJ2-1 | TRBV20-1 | CSARDPWREERNEQFF
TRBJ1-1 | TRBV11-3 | CASSLGGEYAFF
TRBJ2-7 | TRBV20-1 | CSASFPLLGYEQYF
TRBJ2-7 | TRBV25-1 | CASSDRPGSWDVRHEQYF
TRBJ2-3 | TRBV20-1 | CSARLLLLSSGTISTDTQYF
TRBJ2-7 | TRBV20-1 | CSARIGQQLEQYF
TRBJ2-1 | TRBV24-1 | CATSPGGLGYNEQFF
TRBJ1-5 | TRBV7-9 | CASSLAPPSVGLFSNQPQHF
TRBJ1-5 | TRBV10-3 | CAISTEPQPQHF
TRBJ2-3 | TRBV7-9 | CASSFNRPGSDTQYF
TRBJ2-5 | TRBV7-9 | CASSSSDREETQYF
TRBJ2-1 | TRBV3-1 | CASITVGLEYNEQFF
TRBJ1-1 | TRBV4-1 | CASSRMPDYTEAFF
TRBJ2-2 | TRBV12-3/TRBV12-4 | CASRQQGFTGELFF
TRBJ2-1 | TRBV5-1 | CASSREASGRADEQFF
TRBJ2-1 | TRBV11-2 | CASSQGLDPFF
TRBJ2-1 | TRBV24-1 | CATSDPGSRKTGTSVINEQFF
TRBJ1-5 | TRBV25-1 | CASSIQGSNQPQHF